These 19 T cell receptor beta chains were sequenced from one sample in a study of cytomegalovirus exposure and HLA in healthy donors. The PCR made use of 60 Vbeta and 13 Jbeta primers. This table comes from immunoSEQ multiplex PCR, and its TCRdb copy is limited to in-frame clones, with some not included. The data hold around 200,000 clones, with approximately 83% observed a single time. Sequenced input: PBMCs. These TCRs come from a girl between 5 and 17 years old in good health and CMV-seronegative.

This chain connects TRBV7-2 to TRBJ2-5; TRBD2 matches at 13 bases. From germline, CDR1 is SGHTA and CDR2 FQGNSA. The ends lost 5 bases at V and 5 bases at J; junction bases unmatched: 14. The CDR3 is 18 residues long. The CDR3 coding sequence is TGTGCCAGCAGCCAATACAGACTAGCGGGAGGCGGGTGGGAGACCCAGTACTTC. It translates to CASSQYRLAGGGWETQYF.

J is TRBJ2-3 and V is TRBV5-6, with D uncertain. The V and J ends lost 0 bases and 6 bases respectively, with 14 bases between them. Germline values: CDR1 SGHDT, CDR2 YYEEEE. The CDR3 runs 15 residues. The CDR3 region is CASSLAASWRDTQYF. CDR3 bases: TGTGCCAGCAGCTTGGCGGCTTCCTGGCGGGATACGCAGTATTTT.

This clone was observed once. J is TRBJ1-5 and V is TRBV2; 7 nucleotides agree with TRBD1. This CDR3 is 13 amino acids long. V dropped 6 bases and J dropped 4; count of bases not matched to a gene: 3. The germline V gene has CDR1 SNHLY and CDR2 FYNNEI. CDR3 in amino acids: CASSAQGNQPQHF. DNA for the CDR3: TGTGCCAGCAGCGCACAGGGGAATCAGCCCCAGCATTTT.

This rearrangement joins TRBV5-4 to TRBJ1-2; the match to TRBD1 covers 9 bases. This CDR3 has 14 residues. V shed 5 bases and J 8 bases; nucleotides not matched to a gene: 10. CDR1 is SGHNT, CDR2 YYREEE, per germline (reference sequence). CDR3 region: CASRVGGQGYGYTF. The CDR3 DNA sequence: TGTGCCAGCAGAGTGGGGGGACAGGGTTACGGCTACACCTTC.

The gene calls are TRBV5-8 and TRBJ2-7; TRBD1 aligns across 8 bases. V lost 4 bases to trimming and J lost 3 bases; unmatched junction nucleotides: 6. The CDR3 runs 14 residues. Germline CDR1 SGHTS, CDR2 YDEGEE. The CDR3 DNA sequence: TGTGCCAGCAGCGAGGGACAGGAGATCTACGAGCAGTACTTC. It is translated as CASSEGQEIYEQYF.

The chain uses TRBV11-3 and TRBJ2-1; 8 nucleotides match TRBD1. Germline loops: CDR1 SGHNT, CDR2 YENEEA. The CDR3 spans 15 residues. V shed 4 bases and J 3 bases; nucleotides not matched to a gene: 5. The CDR3 spells CASSWGQDLYNEQFF. Here the CDR3 DNA reads TGTGCCAGCAGCTGGGGACAGGATCTCTACAATGAGCAGTTCTTC.

The chain uses TRBV5-1 and TRBJ2-1; 12 bases fit TRBD2. This CDR3 is built from 15 residues. Trimming removed 4 bases from V and 8 bases from J; junction bases left unmatched: 7. CDR1 SGHRS and CDR2 YFSETQ come from the germline V gene. The CDR3, as DNA: TGCGCCAGCAGCGACTCTAGCGGGAGGGGCTATGAGCAGTTCTTC. Translated: CASSDSSGRGYEQFF.

The J gene is TRBJ1-2, the V gene TRBV5-1; tentative D call: TRBD1 (6 bases). The CDR3 extends over 15 amino acids. Germline V lookup: CDR1 SGHRS, CDR2 YFSETQ. V was trimmed by 0 bases and J by 8 bases, leaving 17 bases between them. The CDR3 DNA follows: TGCGCCAGCAGCTTGGAAGTTGGGGGCGTGGGCGGCTACACCTTC. Translated, it gives CASSLEVGGVGGYTF.

The chain links TRBV5-4 to TRBJ2-7; TRBD2 agrees at 7 bases. CDR3 length: 15 residues. Germline trimming cut 4 bases from V and 6 bases from J; bases unmatched to any gene: 13. Germline V CDR1 and CDR2: SGHNT, YYREEE (reference sequence). This CDR3 reads CASSRPGGEVGEQYF. The CDR3 DNA reads as TGTGCCAGCAGCCGGCCGGGGGGAGAGGTCGGCGAGCAGTACTTC.

The chain links TRBV10-1 to TRBJ2-7, with 11 nucleotides matching TRBD1. Looked up from germline, CDR1 is WNHNN and CDR2 is SYGVQD (reference sequence). The junction had 2 bases not matched to a gene; V was cut back by 3 bases and J by 4 bases. CDR3 length equals 14 residues. The CDR3 nucleotides read TGCGCCAGCAGTGATGGGACAGGGGGTTACGAGCAGTACTTC. This codes for CASSDGTGGYEQYF.

This chain joins TRBV19 and TRBJ2-4, with D perhaps matching TRBD1 (5 bases). Germline CDR1 reads LNHDA; CDR2 reads SQIVND (reference sequence). The CDR3 sequence is 14 residues long. Trimming took 2 bases from V and 8 from J, leaving 13 bases between them. CDR3: CASSIRGGTDIQYF. The CDR3 DNA sequence: TGTGCCAGTAGTATAAGGGGTGGAACGGACATTCAGTACTTC.

V usage is TRBV5-6 and J usage is TRBJ2-5, with D uncertain. The germline V gene has CDR1 SGHDT and CDR2 YYEEEE. The CDR3 loop spans 15 amino acids. Trimming took 4 bases from V and 5 from J, leaving 18 bases between them. Here the CDR3 reads CASSRTESEVETQYF. The DNA for the CDR3 is TGTGCCAGCAGCCGAACCGAGAGTGAAGTGGAGACCCAGTACTTC.

This chain joins TRBV28 and TRBJ2-1; weak D call: TRBD2 (6 bases). Germline V gives CDR1 MDHEN, CDR2 SYDVKM. Trimming pared 9 bases from V and 13 bases from J, leaving 31 bases between. CDR3 length equals 16 residues. CDR3 amino acids: CASSFSVPGLVTSQFF. CDR3 coding DNA: TGTGCCAGTTCATTTTCGGTTCCGGGACTCGTCACAAGCCAGTTCTTC.

This rearrangement joins TRBV5-6 to TRBJ1-2; D call uncertain. The CDR3 length is 14 residues. In germline, CDR1 is SGHDT, CDR2 YYEEEE. Between the trimmed V and J ends, which lost 4 bases and 4 bases, there was a span of 14 bases. The CDR3 nucleotides read TGTGCCAGCAGCGGACGGGGAATGGGCTATGGCTACACCTTC. Amino acid sequence: CASSGRGMGYGYTF.

V gene TRBV27 combines with J gene TRBJ2-7; 8 bases map to TRBD1. Germline V gene data show CDR1 as MNHEY and CDR2 as SMNVEV (reference sequence). This CDR3 region has 18 residues. The ends lost 4 bases at V and 2 bases at J; junction bases unmatched: 16. The CDR3 sequence: CASSSYPGSGTGPYEQYF. The DNA for the CDR3 is TGTGCCAGCAGTTCCTATCCGGGATCGGGGACAGGTCCCTACGAGCAGTACTTC.

The CDR3: CASRAGGRNQPQHF. The CDR3 DNA sequence: TGTGCCAGCCGGGCAGGGGGAAGGAATCAGCCCCAGCATTTT. The rearrangement links TRBV25-1 to TRBJ1-5; 7 positions agree with TRBD1. Germline V gene lookup returns CDR1 MGHDK and CDR2 SYGVNS. Trimming cost V 8 bases and J 4 bases; bases outside gene matches: 8. The CDR3 contains 14 residues.

V gene TRBV2 combines with J gene TRBJ2-1; 8 bases align to TRBD1. The V and J ends lost 8 bases and 5 bases, in that order; junction bases with no gene match: 5. The CDR3 has 13 residues. Germline loops: CDR1 SNHLY, CDR2 FYNNEI. The CDR3: CASGTGADNEQFF. CDR3 DNA: TGTGCCAGCGGGACAGGAGCCGACAATGAGCAGTTCTTC.

The chain is built from TRBV4-1 and TRBJ2-5; 7 bases align to TRBD2. V lost 0 bases and J lost 1; bases outside the gene matches: 14. CDR1 and CDR2 (germline): MGHRA, YSYEKL. This CDR3 contains 19 residues. The CDR3 is CASSQDIERDLSSQETQYF. As DNA, the CDR3 is TGCGCCAGCAGCCAAGATATCGAGCGGGACCTTTCGTCCCAAGAGACCCAGTACTTC.

Only one count was recorded for this clone. The gene calls are TRBV5-5 and TRBJ2-1; a weak D match, TRBD2 (5 bases). This CDR3 comprises 14 residues. Germline V CDR1 and CDR2: SGHKS, YYEKEE (reference sequence). V was trimmed by 4 bases and J by 6 bases, leaving 14 bases between them. The CDR3 reads CASSPGMSGNEQFF. CDR3 nucleotide sequence: TGTGCCAGCAGCCCGGGGATGAGCGGCAATGAGCAGTTCTTC.